The rows below give T cell receptor beta chains drawn from one sample of a study of blood T cell repertoires in COVID-19. Generated by immunoSEQ multiplex PCR, the TCRdb table keeps only in-frame clones and is missing some. The repertoire holds around 280,000 clones, about nine tenths seen once, with roughly 2% in the top ten. Material: peripheral blood. All receptors derive from a woman aged 50 to 60 who had recovered from COVID-19. The CDR3 runs from the conserved cysteine through the conserved F or W. D genes are given only for firm matches. Where a row states a size, it is once, few, many or the class of an expanded clone; other rows omit it.

J gene,D gene,clone size,V gene,CDR3 protein,CDR3 DNA
TRBJ2-5,NA,NA,TRBV5-4,CASSLAGGVQETQYF,TGTGCCAGCAGCTTGGCTGGCGGGGTCCAAGAGACCCAGTACTTC
TRBJ1-3,NA,NA,TRBV24-1,CATSDPNGRRGNTIYF,TGTGCCACCAGTGACCCCAACGGGAGGCGCGGAAACACCATATATTTT
TRBJ2-7,TRBD2,NA,TRBV6-5,CASSAGTMYYEQYF,TGTGCCAGCTCCGCCGGGACTATGTACTACGAGCAGTACTTC
TRBJ1-2,TRBD1,NA,TRBV7-9,CASSLGQGSDGYTF,TGTGCCAGCAGCTTAGGACAGGGATCGGATGGCTACACCTTC
TRBJ1-2,TRBD1,NA,TRBV5-1,CASSLTGQMWYGYTF,TGCGCCAGCAGCTTGACGGGACAGATGTGGTATGGCTACACCTTC
TRBJ1-4,NA,NA,TRBV5-1,CASSLAPGTNEKLFF,TGCGCCAGCAGCTTGGCCCCCGGGACTAATGAAAAACTGTTTTTT
TRBJ1-1,NA,once,TRBV6-6,CASSYEGDSPNTEAFF,TGTGCCAGCAGTTACGAAGGAGACAGCCCGAACACTGAAGCTTTCTTT
TRBJ2-6,TRBD1,NA,TRBV7-9,CASNPPPGQGFSGANVLTF,TGTGCCAGCAACCCACCGCCGGGACAGGGCTTCTCTGGGGCCAACGTCCTGACTTTC
TRBJ1-4,NA,NA,TRBV30,CAWSGNEKLFF,TGTGCCTGGAGCGGGAATGAAAAACTGTTTTTT
TRBJ2-5,TRBD2,NA,TRBV2,CASSETGLVETQYF,TGTGCCAGCAGTGAGACGGGACTAGTGGAGACCCAGTACTTC
TRBJ1-2,NA,NA,TRBV12-2,CASRFSRGSHGYTF,TGTGCAAGTCGCTTTAGTAGGGGATCTCATGGCTACACCTTC
TRBJ1-2,NA,once,TRBV4-3,CASSQEAGRWHNYGYTF,TGCGCCAGCAGCCAAGAGGCGGGCCGCTGGCATAACTATGGCTACACCTTC
TRBJ2-7,NA,NA,TRBV7-9,CASSSGPSPSYEQYF,TGTGCCAGCAGCAGCGGACCGTCCCCCTCCTACGAGCAGTACTTC
TRBJ2-3,NA,NA,TRBV27,CASSLFGGASTDTQYF,TGTGCCAGCAGTTTATTTGGCGGGGCGAGCACAGATACGCAGTATTTT
TRBJ2-6,NA,NA,TRBV6-2/TRBV6-3,CASSYGASGANVLTF,TGTGCCAGCAGTTACGGGGCCTCTGGGGCCAACGTCCTGACTTTC
TRBJ2-7,TRBD1,once,TRBV9,CASSPGQGYEQYF,TGTGCCAGCAGCCCGGGACAGGGGTACGAGCAGTACTTC
TRBJ1-1,NA,NA,TRBV28,CASSFSGMNTEAFF,TGTGCCAGCAGTTTCAGTGGCATGAACACTGAAGCTTTCTTT
TRBJ2-3,NA,NA,TRBV7-2,CASSRGWVSTDTQYF,TGTGCCAGCAGCCGCGGGTGGGTGAGCACAGATACGCAGTATTTT
TRBJ1-5,NA,NA,TRBV19,CASTRWDGDSGAQHF,TGTGCCAGTACTCGGTGGGATGGGGATTCCGGGGCCCAGCATTTT
TRBJ2-7,TRBD2,NA,TRBV4-2,CASSQEGTSDYEQYF,TGTGCCAGCAGCCAAGAAGGGACTAGCGACTACGAGCAGTACTTC
TRBJ2-7,NA,NA,TRBV6-5,CASMGAPSYEQYF,TGTGCCAGCATGGGGGCTCCTTCCTACGAGCAGTACTTC
TRBJ2-4,NA,NA,TRBV5-4,CASSFRGGDKNIQYF,TGTGCCAGCAGCTTTCGAGGGGGAGACAAAAACATTCAGTACTTC